The rows below give T cell receptor beta chains drawn from one sample of a study of T cell responses to AZD1222 COVID-19 vaccine. Here immunoSEQ multiplex PCR was the method, and the copy in TCRdb shows in-frame clones only, minus some. The data hold under 150,000 clones, with 80% to 90% observed a single time. The sequenced sample was peripheral blood, obtained 28 days after the second AZD1222 dose. The receptors originated from an adult who received the AZD1222 COVID-19 vaccine. Both conserved end residues are part of each CDR3. The D gene is left open where the match is weak. Part of the rows lack a size; the others show once, few, many or a class for expanded clones.

d_call	cdr3_length	v_call	clone_size	j_call	cdr3_aa	cdr3_nt
.	17	TRBV7-9	.	TRBJ2-1	CASSLALAGSSYNEQFF	TGTGCCAGCAGCTTAGCGTTGGCGGGGAGCTCCTACAATGAGCAGTTCTTC
.	13	TRBV6-5	.	TRBJ2-7	CASRPSSIHEQYF	TGTGCCAGCAGACCATCCAGTATCCACGAGCAGTACTTC
TRBD2	16	TRBV13	.	TRBJ2-5	CASSLGTSGGIETQYF	TGTGCCAGCAGCTTGGGGACTAGCGGGGGAATAGAGACCCAGTACTTC
.	14	TRBV5-1	.	TRBJ1-5	CASSLGQANQPQHF	TGCGCCAGCAGCTTGGGACAGGCGAATCAGCCCCAGCATTTT
.	14	TRBV30	once	TRBJ2-2	CAWSFGSDTGELFF	TGTGCCTGGAGTTTCGGGTCGGACACCGGGGAGCTGTTTTTT
.	17	TRBV11-2	.	TRBJ2-2	CASSPPVVGHYTGELFF	TGTGCCAGCAGCCCACCAGTTGTGGGTCATTACACCGGGGAGCTGTTTTTT
TRBD1	12	TRBV5-8	.	TRBJ1-2	CASSWDRGGYTF	TGTGCCAGCAGCTGGGACAGGGGAGGCTACACCTTC
.	14	TRBV2	.	TRBJ1-2	CASSAEGANLGYTF	TGTGCCAGCAGTGCGGAGGGCGCAAACCTTGGCTACACCTTC
.	15	TRBV4-2	.	TRBJ1-2	CASSQDPGTHYGYTF	TGTGCCAGCAGCCAAGATCCAGGGACCCACTATGGCTACACCTTC
TRBD2	16	TRBV4-2	.	TRBJ2-3	CASSFQRGGGTDTQYF	TGTGCCAGCAGCTTCCAGCGGGGGGGTGGGACAGATACGCAGTATTTT
.	14	TRBV19	.	TRBJ2-5	CASSPGPALETQYF	TGTGCCAGTAGTCCGGGACCGGCCCTAGAGACCCAGTACTTC
TRBD1	13	TRBV4-2	.	TRBJ1-1	CASSLGQPNEAFF	TGTGCCAGCAGCCTGGGACAGCCTAATGAAGCTTTCTTT
.	11	TRBV18	few	TRBJ2-1	CASSQGNEQFF	TGTGCCAGCTCACAGGGGAATGAGCAGTTCTTC
.	15	TRBV6-6	.	TRBJ1-5	CASSQQGGSNQPQHF	TGTGCCAGCAGTCAACAGGGAGGGAGCAATCAGCCCCAGCATTTT
.	13	TRBV5-1	.	TRBJ2-1	CASSLEFGREQFF	TGCGCCAGCAGCTTGGAGTTTGGGCGTGAGCAGTTCTTC
TRBD2	16	TRBV5-1	.	TRBJ2-2	CASSLDGGGRTGELFF	TGCGCCAGCAGCCTGGACGGGGGAGGGCGGACCGGGGAGCTGTTTTTT
TRBD1	14	TRBV6-5	.	TRBJ1-2	CASRETGASYGYTF	TGTGCCAGCAGGGAGACAGGGGCCTCCTATGGCTACACCTTC
.	15	TRBV2	.	TRBJ1-4	CASSDQGMSPEKLFF	TGTGCCAGCAGTGATCAGGGAATGAGTCCGGAAAAACTGTTTTTT
.	14	TRBV18	.	TRBJ1-6	CASKTSPAVAPLHF	TGTGCCAGCAAAACATCCCCGGCCGTCGCTCCCCTCCACTTT
.	12	TRBV27	.	TRBJ2-3	CASGLGTDTQYF	TGTGCCAGCGGTCTGGGCACAGATACGCAGTATTTT
.	13	TRBV19	.	TRBJ1-6	CASSPGGNSPLHF	TGTGCCAGTAGCCCCGGGGGAAACTCACCCCTCCACTTT
.	13	TRBV7-2	once	TRBJ1-3	CASSPQGANTIYF	TGTGCCAGCAGTCCACAGGGTGCAAACACCATATATTTT
.	14	TRBV7-2	once	TRBJ1-1	CASSLVGGGPEAFF	TGTGCCAGCAGCTTAGTGGGGGGGGGCCCTGAAGCTTTCTTT
.	13	TRBV10-3	.	TRBJ1-1	CAIMGLRGTEAFF	TGTGCCATTATGGGTCTCAGGGGCACTGAAGCTTTCTTT
TRBD1	15	TRBV6-1	.	TRBJ2-7	CASSEARTGYHEQYF	TGTGCCAGCAGTGAAGCCCGGACAGGGTACCACGAGCAGTACTTC
.	14	TRBV9	.	TRBJ1-2	CASSPGRDHYGYTF	TGTGCCAGCAGCCCGGGGAGGGATCACTATGGCTACACCTTC
.	16	TRBV11-2	.	TRBJ1-1	CASSLQSSGQNTEAFF	TGTGCCAGCAGCCTCCAATCATCGGGGCAGAACACTGAAGCTTTCTTT
TRBD1	15	TRBV3-1/TRBV3-2	.	TRBJ1-5	CASSQDGTVNQPQHF	TGTGCCAGCAGCCAAGACGGGACAGTCAATCAGCCCCAGCATTTT
.	16	TRBV4-1	.	TRBJ1-5	CASSQEGIRTDQPQHF	TGCGCCAGCAGCCAAGAAGGGATTCGGACAGATCAGCCCCAGCATTTT
.	14	TRBV19	.	TRBJ1-5	CASSIEGPRQPQHF	TGTGCCAGTAGTATCGAGGGCCCAAGGCAGCCCCAGCATTTT
.	14	TRBV7-9	.	TRBJ1-2	CASSHARGENGYTF	TGTGCCAGCAGCCACGCCCGCGGGGAAAATGGCTACACCTTC
TRBD1	14	TRBV5-1	.	TRBJ1-1	CASSSQGGNTEAFF	TGCGCCAGCAGCTCACAGGGGGGGAACACTGAAGCTTTCTTT
.	24	TRBV19	.	TRBJ2-1	CASIFYHPLKVGWGRGNAPNEQFF	TGTGCCAGTATTTTCTATCACCCCTTAAAAGTGGGTTGGGGAAGGGGGAATGCACCGAATGAGCAGTTCTTC
TRBD1	16	TRBV7-2	.	TRBJ1-5	CASSLSGTGRNQPQHF	TGTGCCAGCAGCTTAAGCGGGACAGGTCGCAATCAGCCCCAGCATTTT
.	15	TRBV6-5	.	TRBJ2-7	CASSYDIAGTYEQYF	TGTGCCAGCAGTTACGATATTGCAGGGACCTACGAGCAGTACTTC
.	12	TRBV19	.	TRBJ2-2	CAGSADTGELFF	TGTGCCGGATCGGCGGACACCGGGGAGCTGTTTTTT
.	13	TRBV2	.	TRBJ1-2	CASRYREDYGYTF	TGTGCCAGCAGATACAGGGAAGACTATGGCTACACCTTC
.	11	TRBV20-1	.	TRBJ2-3	CSAAGQDTQYF	TGCAGTGCTGCGGGGCAGGATACGCAGTATTTT
.	14	TRBV24-1	once	TRBJ2-2	CATSPTGLTGELFF	TGTGCCACCAGTCCAACCGGGCTCACCGGGGAGCTGTTTTTT
.	16	TRBV5-1	.	TRBJ1-4	CASSLMPQGSNEKLFF	TGCGCCAGCAGCCTCATGCCCCAGGGGTCTAATGAAAAACTGTTTTTT
.	14	TRBV27	.	TRBJ1-5	CASSLLGRGQPQHF	TGTGCCAGCAGTTTATTGGGGAGGGGGCAGCCCCAGCATTTT
.	14	TRBV5-8	few	TRBJ1-5	CASSLGGRNGPQHF	TGTGCCAGCAGCTTGGGCGGCCGAAATGGGCCCCAGCATTTT